The sequence of this TCR beta chain was determined in a study of CD8 T cells in Susac syndrome. General study findings and limits: TCR sequencing and HLA analysis covered a relatively small number of individuals.

CDR1 is SGHAT and CDR2 is FQNNGV in the germline V gene. J gave up 4 bases and V 5 bases, and 7 bases lay outside the gene matches. The CDR3 is made up of 14 amino acids. Random-hexamer reverse transcription was applied to about 0.5 to 1 ug RNA. Multiplex PCR with immunoSEQ amplified the TCR beta CDR3 across 54 Vbeta and 13 Jbeta. One entry per CDR3 protein results from TCRdb running MiXCR on the immunoSEQ multiplex PCR reads. The profile shows about 440,000 distinct CDR3 sequences, more than 80% of them singletons. Sequencing of TCR beta was performed on blood CD8+ T cells and on blood CD4+ T cells. TEMRA cells underwent FACS enrichment and CD8+ and CD4+ T cells underwent negative isolation. With regard to this clonotype: Its matching antigen is unknown.

The sequenced sample consisted of CD8+ T cells from PBMCs. V and J are TRBV11-2 and TRBJ2-7; 8 bases line up with TRBD2. The sequence was collected from a human donor with multiple sclerosis. This CDR3 is CASSPLAGRYEQYF. The CDR3 region has the DNA TGTGCCAGCAGCCCCTTAGCGGGACGATACGAGCAGTACTTC.